This TCR beta chain originates from a study of vaccination and CD4 T cells after COVID-19. In regard to this clonotype: No antigen is known for it.

Looked up from germline, CDR1 is DFQATT and CDR2 is SNEGSKA (reference sequence). V trimming: 3 bases; J trimming: 3 bases; junction bases outside the gene matches: 4. The CDR3 is 14 amino acids. The Oncomine TCR Beta short-read assay generated sequence data from the DNA of cultured CD4+ T cells. Each CDR3 protein is one row after TCRdb ran MiXCR on the PCR reads. The top ten clones hold more than 25% of a sample with 10,000 or so distinct CDR3 sequences, roughly 58% of them seen once. Documented treatment: 10-day PBMC culture with coronavirus spike peptide pools or control peptides (ViraFEST assay).

This chain connects TRBV20-1 to TRBJ2-3, with 9 bases fitting TRBD2. This TCR came from a human donor who had recovered from COVID-19. Sequenced material: CD4+ T cells from blood, cultured in vitro. The CDR3 region has the DNA TGCAGTGCTAGGAGCGGGGGGCCAACAGATACGCAGTATTTT. Protein product: CSARSGGPTDTQYF.